This section outlines one T cell receptor beta chain sequence together with its context. The junction departs from the called germline gene at one end, perhaps through a read error. The data derive from a study of CD4 and CD8 cells across lung adenocarcinoma regions. The V gene's germline CDR1 is MNHNS and CDR2 SASEGT. The CDR3 contains 15 residues. TCRdb ran MiXCR on the PCR reads and lists one entry per CDR3 protein. This repertoire shows around 8,600 distinct CDR3 sequences, about 51% found once; its top ten account for 20%. Donors had localized lung adenocarcinoma, a non-small cell lung cancer. Sequenced sample: CD8+ T cells from the center of a lung tumor. This rearrangement joins TRBV6-1 to TRBJ2-1; 7 nucleotides agree with TRBD1. The TCR sequence derives from a female donor with lung adenocarcinoma. The CD4 and CD8 labels of this study may be unreliable. DNA for the CDR3: TGTGCCAGCAGTGAAATACAGGGGTGCTACAATGAGCAGTTTTTT. Encoded protein: CASSEIQGCYNEQFF.